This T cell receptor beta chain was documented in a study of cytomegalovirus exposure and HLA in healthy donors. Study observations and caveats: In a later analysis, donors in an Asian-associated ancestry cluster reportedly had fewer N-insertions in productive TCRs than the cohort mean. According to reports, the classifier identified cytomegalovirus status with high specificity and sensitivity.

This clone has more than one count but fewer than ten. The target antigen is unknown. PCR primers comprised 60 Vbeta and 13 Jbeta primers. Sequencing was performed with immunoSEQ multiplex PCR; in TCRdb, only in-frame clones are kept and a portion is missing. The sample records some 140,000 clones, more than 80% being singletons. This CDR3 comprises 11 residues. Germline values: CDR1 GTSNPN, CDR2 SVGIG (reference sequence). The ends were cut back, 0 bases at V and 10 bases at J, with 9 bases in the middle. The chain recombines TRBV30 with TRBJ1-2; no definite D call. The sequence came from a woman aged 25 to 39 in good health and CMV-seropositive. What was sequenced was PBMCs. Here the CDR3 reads CAWSVGPNYTF. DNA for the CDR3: TGTGCCTGGAGTGTTGGCCCGAACTACACCTTC.